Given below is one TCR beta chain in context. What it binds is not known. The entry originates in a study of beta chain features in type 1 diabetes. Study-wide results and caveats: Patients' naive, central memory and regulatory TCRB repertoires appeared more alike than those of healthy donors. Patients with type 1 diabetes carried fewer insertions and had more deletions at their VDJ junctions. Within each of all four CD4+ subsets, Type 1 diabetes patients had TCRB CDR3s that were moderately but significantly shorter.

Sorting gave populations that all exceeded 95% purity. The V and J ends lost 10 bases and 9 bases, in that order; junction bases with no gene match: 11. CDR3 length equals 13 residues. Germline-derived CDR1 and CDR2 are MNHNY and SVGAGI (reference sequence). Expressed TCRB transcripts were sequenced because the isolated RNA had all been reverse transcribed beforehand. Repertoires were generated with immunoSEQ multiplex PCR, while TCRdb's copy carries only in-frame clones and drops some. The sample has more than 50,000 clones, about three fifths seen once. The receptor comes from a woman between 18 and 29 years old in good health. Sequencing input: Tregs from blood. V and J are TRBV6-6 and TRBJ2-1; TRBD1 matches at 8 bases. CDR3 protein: CANGAGGSSEQFF. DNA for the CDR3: TGTGCCAACGGGGCAGGGGGCTCGAGTGAGCAGTTCTTC.